This record looks at one TCR beta chain sequence and its context. Its antigen remains undetermined. No much larger clonotype is one base removed from it; base qualities were not supplied. Donors were healthy HIV-negative adults with no recently reported acute infections or vaccinations. All donors were Caucasian adults living in Nashville, Tennessee, USA. CD4+ T cells were enriched by magnetic negative selection; naive cells were then positively selected on CD45RA, and the negative fraction formed the memory subset. Blood was obtained by leukapheresis, after which PBMCs were separated by Ficoll-Histopaque density gradient centrifugation and cryopreserved in liquid nitrogen vapor phase. Analytical flow cytometry was used to check the purity and quantity of each magnetically sorted T cell population. Each sorted fraction had its genomic DNA isolated and then quantified by UV absorbance on a Nanodrop 2000c.

This specimen comes from a study of shared clonotypes between healthy human individuals (dated by TCRdb to the early 2020s). Turning to the overall study: Two women and a few men aged 18 to 49 years were included in the cohort. Per donor, leukapheresis produced somewhere between about 0.8 and 9 billion PBMCs. To estimate repertoire size and how much clonotypes are shared between individuals, the study performed deep sequencing of blood TCR repertoires from a few healthy adults. To increase sequencing depth and limit assay-specific biases, different laboratories used diverse techniques to prepare libraries and sequence TCR repertoires. Per donor, three plates each were used for CD4 naive and CD4 memory, two for CD8 naive, and one for CD8 memory.

Using the deep immunoSEQ assay, TCR CDR3 regions were amplified from genomic DNA by multiplex PCR. Genomic DNA extracted from each cell subset was distributed evenly over all wells of several immunoSEQ 96-well plates, and each plate served as one replicate. For sorted subsets, each replicate PCR was loaded with roughly 190 ng genomic DNA, equivalent to about 33,000 T cell genomes. The purified libraries were quantified using a Qubit 3.0 fluorometer, sized with a Bioanalyzer 2100, and then quantified again using the KAPA Library Quantification kit. A separate single-read 150-cycle Illumina NextSeq 550 flow cell was used to sequence each immunoSEQ 96-well plate. The published analysis was carried out like this. Because the immunoSEQ output held only junctional sequences and lacked quality scores, the filtering could not match the filtering applied to full-length reads. Sequences were annotated with PyIR, a Python wrapper for IgBLAST v1.9, and V/J genes and CDR3 were assigned using IMGT germline references. Reads were removed for weak V/J assignments (E-value above 1e-6), missing CDR3, stop codons, out-of-frame junctions, or ambiguous translated residues. A V3J clonotype was defined by an identical inferred V gene, J gene, and CDR3 amino acid sequence. The percentage overlap between two repertoires was calculated by dividing the number of shared unique clonotypes by the size of the smaller repertoire. RTK rarefaction, the Chao1 estimator, and Recon v2.1 estimates of unobserved clonotypes were used to assess repertoire richness. OLGA was used to compute generation probabilities for all TCRbeta clonotypes that the gDNA method yielded from a handful of donors. In TCRdb, the immuneACCESS table is reduced to in-frame sequences with V and J assigned. These tables do not hold every clone; where another copy was compared, an unresolved V gene accounts for under half, and the others remain unexplained. V and J calls and clone size come straight from that table; D and trimming were deduced from the DNA. The sample has over 2 million clones on record, around 93% of them singletons. The ten biggest clones cover approximately 0.39% of the sample.

The CDR3 numbers 16 residues from cysteine through phenylalanine. This entry keeps only the CDR3 DNA: 48 bases, framed from base 1. The junction shows trimming of 3 bases on V and 3 bases on J, plus 21 bases between the germline ends. As encoded in the germline V gene, CDR1 is SQVTM while CDR2 is ANQGSEA. Study-wide conclusions, independent of this receptor: When four donors were compared, the shared fraction of clonotypes was about 5% for naive CD4, roughly 3.4% for naive CD8, more than 2% for memory CD4, and around 0.4% for memory CD8. The genetic and exposure-history diversity represented was limited by the small number of donors. Pairwise subsampling led to the expectation that sequencing depth would affect the degree of clonotype sharing among donors. Compared with non-shared clonotypes, the clonotypes found in all four sorted-subset donors had higher generation probabilities. Sampling was restricted to blood, and TCR repertoires in tissue are likely to differ from TCR repertoires in blood. Even with the large sequencing depth, rarefaction of the sorted-subset datasets indicated that sequencing was incomplete. Estimated clonotype richness was generally larger for naive than for memory subsets.

Sample: naive CD4+ T cells from PBMCs. According to the study, the label for this sample's cell subset or site signals: CD45RA+ positively selected. This TCR derives from a man aged 18 to 29 in good health. Some clones in this sample may be carry-over from other donors' samples. The V and J segments used are TRBV29-1 and TRBJ2-7; the D segment is perhaps TRBD1 or TRBD2, each sharing 5 matched bases. The DNA sequence reads TGCAGCGTTGAGGCCCTAACGAGGGGATCGGTCTACGAGCAGTACTTC. This gives the protein CSVEALTRGSVYEQYF.